The 31 T cell receptor beta chains given below trace back to one sample, sequenced in a study of CD8 T cell repertoires and HIV-1 epitope variants. Some clones are missing from TCRdb's copy, which holds only in-frame ones; the method was immunoSEQ multiplex PCR. This table has approximately 4,900 clones, 50% to 80% appearing once. Their antigen targets remain unknown. The material sequenced was cultured CD8+ T cells derived from PBMCs. These receptors originate from a male donor with HIV.

A note on this clone: This sample includes further DNA sequences coding for the same CDR3. CDR3 nucleotide sequence: TGTGCCAGCACCAAAACCGGACAGGGGGGCTACGAGCAGTACTTC. This gives the protein CASTKTGQGGYEQYF. This rearrangement joins TRBV19 to TRBJ2-7; TRBD1 agrees at 10 bases. Germline trimming cut 9 bases from V and 3 bases from J; bases unmatched to any gene: 11. The CDR3 has 15 amino acids. Germline-derived CDR1 and CDR2 are LNHDA and SQIVND (reference sequence). Drawing the rest from reference TRBV19 and TRBJ2-7, the complete variable domain is DGGITQSPKYLFRKEGQNVTLSCEQNLNHDAMYWYRQDPGQGLRLIYYSQIVNDFQKGDIAEGYSVSREKKESFPLTVTSAQKNPTAFYLCASTKTGQGGYEQYFGPGTRLTVT.

This chain connects TRBV5-4 to TRBJ2-6; D call uncertain. Germline V lookup: CDR1 SGHNT, CDR2 YYREEE (reference sequence). The CDR3 covers 15 residues. V gave up 1 base and J gave up 2 bases, with 7 bases separating them. In DNA form, the CDR3 reads TGTGCCAGCAGCTTGATAGGAGCTGGGGCCAACGTCCTGACTTTC. Translated: CASSLIGAGANVLTF.

V usage is TRBV28 and J usage is TRBJ2-1; weak D call: TRBD2 (5 bases). Looked up from germline, CDR1 is MDHEN and CDR2 is SYDVKM. The CDR3 has 14 amino acids. Trimming took 7 bases from V and 8 from J, leaving 18 bases between them. The CDR3 DNA follows: TGTGCCAGCACCCAAGGACTCCTAGGCGATGAGCAGTTCTTC. Translation: CASTQGLLGDEQFF.

This clone was counted a few times. In nucleotides, the CDR3 is TGCGCCAGCAGCCAAGATGGGACCTATGGCTACACCTTC. Its protein product is CASSQDGTYGYTF. The J gene is TRBJ1-2, the V gene TRBV4-3, with D possibly being TRBD1 (5 bases). Germline V lookup: CDR1 LGHNA, CDR2 YSLEER. This CDR3 region has 13 residues. The V gene lost 0 bases and the J gene lost 4 bases, with 6 bases spanning the gap.

The J gene is TRBJ2-5, the V gene TRBV7-6; 9 bases line up with TRBD2. J lost 5 bases, V lost 0 bases, and 10 bases had no gene match. Germline CDR1 is SGHVS and CDR2 is FNYEAQ. The CDR3 is 17 residues long. The CDR3 DNA sequence: TGTGCCAGCAGCTTAGCCTCGGGAGCGGGAGGTCTGGAGACCCAGTACTTC. As protein: CASSLASGAGGLETQYF.

The CDR3 DNA reads as TGCAGCAAAGAATCGCGACAGGACTGGGACACTGAAGCTTTCTTT. Residues: CSKESRQDWDTEAFF. The V gene is TRBV29-1, the J gene TRBJ1-1; D may be TRBD1 (6 bases). Trimming pared 8 bases from V and 3 bases from J, leaving 22 bases between. The V gene's germline CDR1 is SQVTM and CDR2 ANQGSEA. The CDR3 extends over 15 amino acids.

V is TRBV7-9 and J is TRBJ1-4, with no clear D. CDR3 length equals 16 residues. Trimming cost V 3 bases and J 5 bases, with 16 bases left between them. Germline V gives CDR1 SEHNR, CDR2 FQNEAQ (reference sequence). CDR3 sequence reads: CASSFFAIRLNEKLFF. CDR3 DNA: TGTGCCAGCAGCTTTTTCGCTATAAGACTAAATGAAAAACTGTTTTTT.

The gene calls are TRBV7-9 and TRBJ2-2, with 7 bases identical to TRBD1. Germline trimming cut 4 bases from V and 5 bases from J; bases unmatched to any gene: 1. From germline, CDR1 is SEHNR and CDR2 FQNEAQ (reference sequence). The CDR3 consists of 13 residues. CDR3 protein: CASSYRGTGELFF. The CDR3 nucleotides are TGTGCCAGCAGCTACAGGGGAACCGGGGAGCTGTTTTTT.

The chain employs TRBV27 and TRBJ2-3, with TRBD2 matching over 9 bases. The ends lost 8 bases at V and 1 base at J; junction bases unmatched: 10. The CDR3 runs 16 residues. Germline V gives CDR1 MNHEY, CDR2 SMNVEV (reference sequence). DNA for the CDR3: TGTGCCAGCTCTCTTATTTTAGCGGGGGGCACAGATACGCAGTATTTT. Residues: CASSLILAGGTDTQYF.

The rearrangement uses TRBV7-9 and TRBJ2-2, with 9 bases identical to TRBD1. The CDR3 consists of 19 residues. The V segment lost 5 bases and the J segment 5 bases; nucleotides outside the gene matches: 18. Germline V gene data show CDR1 as SEHNR and CDR2 as FQNEAQ (reference sequence). The CDR3 is CASSGSGTGSDVGTGELFF. For the CDR3, the DNA is TGTGCCAGCAGCGGCTCAGGGACAGGGTCCGATGTGGGAACCGGGGAGCTGTTTTTT.

V usage is TRBV27 and J usage is TRBJ2-3, with TRBD2 matching 8 bases. This CDR3 spans 16 amino acids. The J segment lost 1 base and the V segment lost 6 bases, leaving 9 bases of the junction unmatched. The germline gives CDR1 MNHEY, CDR2 SMNVEV (reference sequence). The DNA of the CDR3 is TGTGCCAGCAGACATACGACGACTAGCGGCACAGATACGCAGTATTTT. Translation: CASRHTTTSGTDTQYF.

The chain is built from TRBV10-3 and TRBJ2-1; 8 bases agree with TRBD2. Germline CDR1 and CDR2: ENHRY and SYGVKD. This CDR3 region has 17 residues. The junction had 4 bases not matched to a gene; V was cut back by 0 bases and J by 0 bases. This chain's CDR3 is CAISESTAGGSYNEQFF. For the CDR3, the DNA is TGTGCCATCAGTGAGTCGACGGCGGGGGGCTCCTACAATGAGCAGTTCTTC.

The chain combines TRBV12-5 with TRBJ2-1; D not resolved. The germline gives CDR1 LGHNT, CDR2 FRNRAP. Trimming cost V 5 bases and J 4 bases, with 9 bases left between them. CDR3 length: 13 amino acids. The CDR3 spells CASGEATYNEQFF. The CDR3 region has the DNA TGTGCTAGTGGTGAGGCTACTTACAATGAGCAGTTCTTC.

In its sample, this clone is hyperexpanded. The chain carries TRBV7-2 and TRBJ2-7; 7 bases map to TRBD1. The CDR3 has 14 amino acids. The J segment lost 7 bases and the V segment lost 3 bases, leaving 9 bases of the junction unmatched. Germline assignment: CDR1 SGHTA and CDR2 FQGNSA. The CDR3 coding sequence is TGTGCCAGCAGCTTGGGACAGTACCTTCGTGAGCAGTACTTC. Amino acids: CASSLGQYLREQYF.

V usage is TRBV11-2 and J usage is TRBJ2-5, with 10 bases matching TRBD1. This CDR3 region has 15 residues. V lost 5 bases to trimming and J lost 1 base; unmatched junction nucleotides: 4. CDR1 is SGHAT, CDR2 FQNNGV, per germline. In DNA, the CDR3 is TGTGCCAGCAGCCAGGGGACAGGGGCCCAAGAGACCCAGTACTTC. Translation gives CASSQGTGAQETQYF. The full variable domain, in which reference TRBV11-2 and TRBJ2-5 provide the parts outside the CDR3, is EAGVAQSPRYKIIEKRQSVAFWCNPISGHATLYWYQQILGQGPKLLIQFQNNGVVDDSQLPKDRFSAERLKGVDSTLKIQPAKLEDSAVYLCASSQGTGAQETQYFGPGTRLLVL.

The V call is TRBV6-1, the J call TRBJ2-2, with 7 bases lining up with TRBD1. J was trimmed by 3 bases and V by 5 bases; bases with no gene match: 3. The CDR3 is 14 amino acids. Germline lookup yields CDR1 MNHNS and CDR2 SASEGT. The CDR3 bases are TGTGCCAGCAGTCTGGGACAGCACACCGGGGAGCTGTTTTTT. Protein product: CASSLGQHTGELFF.

The V call is TRBV9, the J call TRBJ2-3, with D possibly matching TRBD1 (5 bases). Trimming shortened V by 0 bases and J by 6 bases, and 11 bases separated the two germline ends. Germline-derived CDR1 and CDR2 are SGDLS and YYNGEE. The CDR3 loop spans 14 amino acids. The CDR3 DNA sequence: TGTGCCAGCAGCGTAGGTGGGGCTGGGGATACGCAGTATTTT. Amino acids: CASSVGGAGDTQYF.

This clone was counted between two and nine times. The chain couples TRBV2 to TRBJ2-7; D is ambiguous. The CDR3 spans 14 residues. With 3 bases removed from V and 3 bases from J, the gap between germline ends came to 12 bases. Germline CDR1 SNHLY, CDR2 FYNNEI. The CDR3 here is CASSDELEIYEQYF. Written as DNA, the CDR3 is TGTGCCAGCAGTGACGAGCTCGAGATCTACGAGCAGTACTTC.

This chain uses TRBV19 with TRBJ2-7; D perhaps matches TRBD1 (5 bases). Per germline, CDR1 LNHDA and CDR2 SQIVND (reference sequence). Trimming took 7 bases from V and 2 from J, leaving 12 bases between them. The CDR3 contains 13 residues. CDR3 bases: TGTGCCAGTAAGGCAGGGCCCACCTACGAGCAGTACTTC. It yields the protein CASKAGPTYEQYF. Combining the CDR3 with reference TRBV19 and TRBJ2-7 gives the whole variable domain DGGITQSPKYLFRKEGQNVTLSCEQNLNHDAMYWYRQDPGQGLRLIYYSQIVNDFQKGDIAEGYSVSREKKESFPLTVTSAQKNPTAFYLCASKAGPTYEQYFGPGTRLTVT.

Only a few counts were recorded for this clone. The chain joins TRBV6-5 to TRBJ2-7, with D possibly TRBD2 on 6 matching bases. Germline lookup yields CDR1 MNHEY and CDR2 SVGAGI. V lost 2 bases and J lost 2, with 10 bases in between. This CDR3 contains 14 residues. The CDR3 region has the DNA TGTGCCAGCAGTTACGATCGGAGGGCCTACGAGCAGTACTTC. This sequence encodes CASSYDRRAYEQYF.

The chain links TRBV6-5 to TRBJ2-3, with TRBD2 matching 9 bases. This CDR3 region has 15 residues. Germline assignment: CDR1 MNHEY and CDR2 SVGAGI. The ends lost 4 bases at V and 0 bases at J; junction bases unmatched: 2. Here the CDR3 reads CASSSTSGSTDTQYF. CDR3 bases: TGTGCCAGCAGTTCGACTAGCGGAAGCACAGATACGCAGTATTTT.

This chain uses TRBV9 with TRBJ2-7, with 8 nucleotides matching TRBD1. CDR1 is SGDLS, CDR2 YYNGEE, per germline. The CDR3 spans 15 residues. V lost 0 bases, J lost 1 base, and 3 bases stayed unmatched. Written as DNA, the CDR3 is TGTGCCAGCAGCGTAGGGACAGGGAGATCCTACGAGCAGTACTTC. This sequence encodes CASSVGTGRSYEQYF.

The V and J genes are TRBV29-1 and TRBJ1-1; TRBD1 might be the D (5 bases). Between the trimmed V and J ends, which lost 7 bases and 0 bases, there was a span of 15 bases. Germline V CDR1 and CDR2: SQVTM, ANQGSEA. The CDR3 is 14 amino acids. This CDR3 reads CSASLTDMNTEAFF. The CDR3 DNA sequence: TGCAGCGCATCCCTGACAGATATGAACACTGAAGCTTTCTTT.

V and J are TRBV5-6 and TRBJ2-7; 8 nucleotides line up with TRBD1. This CDR3 is 13 amino acids long. Per the germline V gene, CDR1 is SGHDT and CDR2 is YYEEEE. Losses at the gene ends were 2 bases for V and 3 bases for J; bases not matched to a gene: 1. The CDR3 here is CASSLQGDYEQYF. The CDR3 DNA is TGTGCCAGCAGCTTACAGGGGGACTACGAGCAGTACTTC.

This clone showed up just a few times. The rearrangement joins TRBV11-3 to TRBJ2-3, with D uncertain. Germline assignment: CDR1 SGHNT and CDR2 YENEEA. CDR3 length: 12 residues. V lost 6 bases to trimming and J lost 4 bases, with 8 bases between them. CDR3 sequence: CASSFRADTQYF. CDR3 nucleotides: TGTGCCAGCAGTTTCCGAGCAGATACGCAGTATTTT.

V gene TRBV6-5 combines with J gene TRBJ2-7, with a possible D match to TRBD2 (6 bases). From germline, CDR1 is MNHEY and CDR2 SVGAGI. Trimming stripped 10 bases from V and 4 bases from J, with 17 bases between. This CDR3 region has 13 residues. The CDR3 region is CATLGDSTYEQYF. The CDR3 nucleotides read TGTGCCACCCTAGGGGACTCTACTTACGAGCAGTACTTC.

V gene TRBV28 combines with J gene TRBJ1-1; no reliable D call. V lost 5 bases, J lost 1 base, and 11 bases lay in between. The CDR3 length is 14 residues. CDR1 is MDHEN, CDR2 SYDVKM, per germline. CDR3 amino acids: CASSALTSNTEAFF. The CDR3 bases are TGTGCCAGCAGTGCCCTTACATCGAACACTGAAGCTTTCTTT.

The chain joins TRBV2 to TRBJ2-1; D is perhaps TRBD1 or TRBD2 (5 bases each). Germline values: CDR1 SNHLY, CDR2 FYNNEI. The CDR3 runs to 16 residues. Trimming removed 9 bases at V and 1 base at J, with 19 bases between. The CDR3 protein is CASSNSPGRSYNEQFF. The CDR3 DNA is TGTGCCAGTAGTAATTCCCCGGGACGGTCCTACAATGAGCAGTTCTTC.

The chain carries TRBV7-9 and TRBJ1-4; 8 bases fit TRBD1. V gave up 2 bases and J gave up 5 bases; unmatched junction bases: 4. Looked up from germline, CDR1 is SEHNR and CDR2 is FQNEAQ (reference sequence). This CDR3 has 15 residues. The CDR3: CASSLQGAVNEKLFF. The CDR3 DNA follows: TGTGCCAGCAGCTTACAGGGGGCCGTGAATGAAAAACTGTTTTTT.

The CDR3 DNA is TGCAGCGTTGTGAGTTCGGACAGCAAAAACATTCAGTACTTC. Its translation is CSVVSSDSKNIQYF. The rearrangement uses TRBV29-1 and TRBJ2-4; D might be TRBD1 (6 bases). The V and J ends lost 4 bases and 3 bases respectively, with 13 bases between them. CDR1 is SQVTM, CDR2 ANQGSEA, per germline. The CDR3 consists of 14 residues.

The rearrangement joins TRBV18 to TRBJ2-2; D not certain. CDR3 length: 15 amino acids. Trimming cost V 0 bases and J 4 bases, with 9 bases left between them. Germline CDR1 reads KGHSH; CDR2 reads LQKENI. As DNA, the CDR3 is TGTGCCAGCTCACCACCGTTACTTCGCACCGGGGAGCTGTTTTTT. It is translated as CASSPPLLRTGELFF.